The 13 T cell receptor beta chains below all came from one sample that was sequenced in a study of shared clonotypes between healthy human individuals. Here immunoSEQ multiplex PCR was the method, and the copy in TCRdb shows in-frame clones only, minus some. The sample shows more than 1,200,000 clones, 98% of them seen only once. Material: naive CD4+ T cells sorted from blood. Subset of the sample: CD45RA+ positively selected. All receptors come from a man aged 30 to 45 in good health.

This chain joins TRBV28 and TRBJ2-5, with TRBD2 identical over 7 bases. J lost 5 bases, V lost 6 bases, and 12 bases had no gene match. Germline V gives CDR1 MDHEN, CDR2 SYDVKM. The CDR3 covers 15 residues. CDR3 in DNA: TGTGCCAGCAGGGTCCCGGGAGCGGGGCGGGAGACCCAGTACTTC. Protein: CASRVPGAGRETQYF.

The V and J genes are TRBV28 and TRBJ1-5, with D hard to call. Looked up from germline, CDR1 is MDHEN and CDR2 is SYDVKM. V was pared by 3 bases and J by 5 bases, with 8 bases between. This CDR3 region has 13 residues. The CDR3 bases are TGTGCCAGCAGTTTTATCGGGGATCAGCCCCAGCATTTT. It encodes CASSFIGDQPQHF. The complete variable domain, with remaining parts taken from reference TRBV28 and TRBJ1-5, reads DVKVTQSSRYLVKRTGEKVFLECVQDMDHENMFWYRQDPGLGLRLIYFSYDVKMKEKGDIPEGYSVSREKKERFSLILESASTNQTSMYLCASSFIGDQPQHFGDGTRLSIL.

On this clone itself: Other nucleotide sequences in the sample specify the same CDR3. The chain carries TRBV5-1 and TRBJ2-3, with D perhaps TRBD2 (5 bases). CDR1 is SGHRS and CDR2 is YFSETQ in the germline V gene. The CDR3 runs to 12 residues. V shed 0 bases and J shed 6 bases, with 5 bases lying between them. The CDR3 is CASSLERDTQYF. The CDR3, as DNA: TGCGCCAGCAGCTTGGAGCGGGATACGCAGTATTTT.

CDR3 loop: CASSLAGLLSETQYF. The CDR3 nucleotides are TGTGCCAGCAGCTTGGCGGGACTATTGAGTGAGACCCAGTACTTC. V gene TRBV5-4 combines with J gene TRBJ2-5, with 7 bases aligning to TRBD2. The CDR3 loop spans 15 amino acids. The germline V gene has CDR1 SGHNT and CDR2 YYREEE (reference sequence). V lost 0 bases to trimming and J lost 5 bases; unmatched junction nucleotides: 7.

J is TRBJ1-5 and V is TRBV9; TRBD1 matches 7 bases. The CDR3 sequence is 15 residues long. After removal of 4 bases from V and 1 base from J, the junction contained 5 bases not matched to a gene. The germline gives CDR1 SGDLS, CDR2 YYNGEE. The CDR3 reads CASSPGQPSNQPQHF. The CDR3 DNA reads as TGTGCCAGCAGCCCGGGACAGCCAAGCAATCAGCCCCAGCATTTT.

The rearrangement links TRBV12-5 to TRBJ1-1; D possibly corresponds to TRBD1 (6 bases). Trimming pared 6 bases from V and 1 base from J, leaving 15 bases between. Germline CDR1 reads LGHNT; CDR2 reads FRNRAP. This CDR3 has 15 residues. The CDR3 here is CASGHVGGPNTEAFF. DNA of the CDR3: TGTGCTAGTGGCCATGTCGGGGGGCCGAACACTGAAGCTTTCTTT. Combining the CDR3 with reference TRBV12-5 and TRBJ1-1 gives the whole variable domain DARVTQTPRHKVTEMGQEVTMRCQPILGHNTVFWYRQTMMQGLELLAYFRNRAPLDDSGMPKDRFSAEMPDATLATLKIQPSEPRDSAVYFCASGHVGGPNTEAFFGQGTRLTVV.

The J gene is TRBJ2-7, the V gene TRBV10-2; D gene ambiguous. This CDR3 contains 14 residues. The V and J ends lost 7 bases and 0 bases respectively, with 13 bases between them. Germline values: CDR1 WSHSY, CDR2 SAAADI. The CDR3 region has the DNA TGCGCCAGCACCCCCGACTGGAGCTCCTACGAGCAGTACTTC. It translates to CASTPDWSSYEQYF.

With respect to this clone: The same CDR3 is also encoded by other DNA sequences in this sample. V gene TRBV5-1 combines with J gene TRBJ2-2; D is undetermined. The CDR3 totals 12 residues. Trimming pared 4 bases from V and 7 bases from J, leaving 8 bases between. Germline-derived CDR1 and CDR2 are SGHRS and YFSETQ. The CDR3 DNA follows: TGCGCCAGCAGCCTAGGAATCGGGGAGCTGTTTTTT. Protein: CASSLGIGELFF.

The V gene is TRBV7-2, the J gene TRBJ2-1; D is unclear. The V gene's germline CDR1 is SGHTA and CDR2 FQGNSA. The CDR3 extends over 15 amino acids. The V end lost 1 base, the J end lost 8 bases, and 15 bases lay between the germline ends. CDR3 nucleotide sequence: TGTGCCAGCAGCTTAGTTTTCGGCTCATCCCATGAGCAGTTCTTC. It encodes CASSLVFGSSHEQFF.

The V gene is TRBV18, the J gene TRBJ1-3, with D unclear. V was cut by 8 bases and J by 2 bases, with 10 bases left in between. CDR3 length: 13 residues. Germline V gene lookup returns CDR1 KGHSH and CDR2 LQKENI. CDR3 sequence (DNA): TGTGCCAGCCGCCTCGAGACTGGAAACACCATATATTTT. This codes for CASRLETGNTIYF.

The chain is built from TRBV11-3 and TRBJ2-1, with D unclear. V was trimmed by 2 bases and J by 9 bases, leaving 11 bases between them. Germline V gives CDR1 SGHNT, CDR2 YENEEA. This CDR3 region has 13 residues. The CDR3 bases are TGTGCCAGCAGCTTATGGCCCCCGAGTGAGCAGTTCTTC. The encoded protein is CASSLWPPSEQFF.

V is TRBV15 and J is TRBJ2-7, with 10 bases identical to TRBD1. V dropped 4 bases and J dropped 3; count of bases not matched to a gene: 9. Germline lookup yields CDR1 LNHNV and CDR2 YYDKDF (reference sequence). This CDR3 is built from 16 residues. The CDR3 DNA follows: TGTGCCACCAGCAAGGGTCCCGGGACAGGGGTCTACGAGCAGTACTTC. This translates into CATSKGPGTGVYEQYF.

This sequence joins TRBV5-1 and TRBJ2-7; D gene ambiguous. The CDR3 runs to 15 residues. The germline V gene encodes CDR1 SGHRS and CDR2 YFSETQ. Trimming took off 1 base at V and 0 bases at J, with 11 bases between the two ends. The CDR3 reads CASSLFTRYSYEQYF. CDR3 bases: TGCGCCAGCAGCTTGTTCACACGATACTCCTACGAGCAGTACTTC.